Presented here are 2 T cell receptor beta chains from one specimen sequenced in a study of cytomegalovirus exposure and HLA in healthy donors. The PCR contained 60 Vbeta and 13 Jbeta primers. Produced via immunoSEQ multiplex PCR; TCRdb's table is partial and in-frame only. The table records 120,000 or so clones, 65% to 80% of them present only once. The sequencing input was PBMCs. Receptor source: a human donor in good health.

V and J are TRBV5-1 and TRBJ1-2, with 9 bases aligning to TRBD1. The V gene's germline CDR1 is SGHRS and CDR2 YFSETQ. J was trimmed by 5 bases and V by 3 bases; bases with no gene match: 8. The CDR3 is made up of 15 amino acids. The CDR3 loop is CASSSGTGFLYGYTF. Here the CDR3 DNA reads TGCGCCAGCAGCTCCGGGACAGGGTTCTTATATGGCTACACCTTC.

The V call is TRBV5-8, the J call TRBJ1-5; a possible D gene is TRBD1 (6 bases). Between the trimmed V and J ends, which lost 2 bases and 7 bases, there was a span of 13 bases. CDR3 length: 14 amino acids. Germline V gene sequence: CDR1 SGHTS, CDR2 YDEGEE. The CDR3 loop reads CASSFSGGPQPQHF. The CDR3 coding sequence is TGTGCCAGCAGCTTTTCCGGGGGGCCCCAGCCCCAGCATTTT.